One sample yielded the 20 T cell receptor beta chains listed below, sequenced in a study of response to subunit inactivated influenza vaccine. TCRdb reanalysed the RT-PCR reads using MiXCR and keeps one entry per CDR3 protein. The sample includes about 610,000 distinct CDR3 sequences, 12% to 15% of them seen just once. The starting material was PBMCs from blood, obtained approximately 13 days after vaccination. The receptor source for this set is a man aged 50-59 years who received an inactivated influenza vaccine.

The chain carries TRBV25-1 and TRBJ2-7, with 7 bases identical to TRBD1. The germline V gene has CDR1 MGHDK and CDR2 SYGVNS. J lost 6 bases, V lost 2 bases, and 13 bases had no gene match. This CDR3 contains 16 residues. CDR3 nucleotide sequence: TGTGCCAGCAGTGAAGGACAGGACGTGGGGTGGGGCGAGCAGTACTTC. Translating gives CASSEGQDVGWGEQYF.

The V call is TRBV7-2, the J call TRBJ1-1; TRBD1 aligns across 7 bases. CDR1 and CDR2 (germline): SGHTA, FQGNSA. This CDR3 has 15 residues. Germline trimming cut 7 bases from V and 1 base from J; bases unmatched to any gene: 9. CDR3 bases: TGTGCCAGCACCCCAGGGGGGGTCCCGAACACTGAAGCTTTCTTT. It specifies CASTPGGVPNTEAFF. Full variable domain (outside the CDR3, taken from reference TRBV7-2 and TRBJ1-1): GAGVSQSPSNKVTEKGKDVELRCDPISGHTALYWYRQSLGQGLEFLIYFQGNSAPDKSGLPSDRFSAERTGGSVSTLTIQRTQQEDSAVYLCASTPGGVPNTEAFFGQGTRLTVV.

There are a few counts of this clonotype. The chain is built from TRBV29-1 and TRBJ2-7; D remains ambiguous. V was shortened by 4 bases and J by 5 bases, with 12 bases between the two germline ends. Germline lookup yields CDR1 SQVTM and CDR2 ANQGSEA. This CDR3 is built from 12 residues. CDR3 in DNA: TGCAGCGTTGTTTTCATTGGTCACGAGCAGTACTTC. Amino acids: CSVVFIGHEQYF.

This clonotype was seen a handful of times. The chain joins TRBV28 to TRBJ2-5, with TRBD1 identical over 8 bases. With 6 bases clipped from V and 4 bases from J, the junction kept 10 bases outside the gene matches. Germline CDR1 is MDHEN and CDR2 is SYDVKM. This CDR3 region has 15 residues. CDR3 protein: CASSQDRVRGETQYF. The DNA for the CDR3 is TGTGCCAGCAGCCAGGACAGGGTCCGGGGAGAGACCCAGTACTTC.

This sequence joins TRBV10-3 and TRBJ2-7; possibly TRBD1 or TRBD2 for D (5 bases each). CDR1 and CDR2 from the germline V gene are ENHRY and SYGVKD. V was shortened by 9 bases and J by 0 bases, with 12 bases between the two germline ends. The CDR3 contains 13 residues. DNA for the CDR3: TGTGCCATTTCGGGGACGGACTCCTACGAGCAGTACTTC. Translation gives CAISGTDSYEQYF.

This clonotype was seen a handful of times. The chain links TRBV12-3 or TRBV12-4 to TRBJ2-1, with 7 bases identical to TRBD2. The CDR3 spans 16 residues. With V trimmed by 6 bases and J by 7 bases, 15 bases remained unmatched. The CDR3 loop is CASRRSGASSGNEQFF. Here the CDR3 DNA reads TGTGCCAGCAGGAGGAGCGGGGCGAGCTCTGGGAATGAGCAGTTCTTC.

DNA for the CDR3: TGTGCCAGCAGCCCCCGGGGGGGGGTCTCAGATACGCAGTATTTT. Residues: CASSPRGGVSDTQYF. This chain connects TRBV7-9 to TRBJ2-3, with TRBD2 matching 8 bases. Per germline, CDR1 SEHNR and CDR2 FQNEAQ (reference sequence). After removal of 5 bases from V and 4 bases from J, the junction contained 8 bases not matched to a gene. CDR3 length: 15 amino acids. Filled out from reference TRBV7-9 and TRBJ2-3, the complete variable domain reads DTGVSQNPRHKITKRGQNVTFRCDPISEHNRLYWYRQTLGQGPEFLTYFQNEAQLEKSRLLSDRFSAERPKGSFSTLEIQRTEQGDSAMYLCASSPRGGVSDTQYFGPGTRLTVL.

This clonotype showed up just a few times. CDR3 in amino acids: CSARRPGQGRSSTEAFF. DNA for the CDR3: TGCAGTGCTAGGAGACCGGGACAGGGGAGAAGTAGCACTGAAGCTTTCTTT. The chain uses TRBV20-1 and TRBJ1-1; 10 bases fit TRBD1. The CDR3 loop spans 17 amino acids. The V and J ends lost 3 bases and 4 bases, in that order; junction bases with no gene match: 14. Germline assignment: CDR1 DFQATT and CDR2 SNEGSKA (reference sequence).

In this sample, this clonotype turned up once. The J gene is TRBJ2-2, the V gene TRBV30, with D perhaps matching TRBD1 (5 bases). The ends were cut back, 2 bases at V and 4 bases at J, with 8 bases in the middle. The CDR3 consists of 13 residues. CDR1 is GTSNPN and CDR2 is SVGIG in the germline V gene (reference sequence). CDR3 region: CAWSYRPTGELFF. The DNA of the CDR3 is TGTGCCTGGAGTTACAGGCCCACCGGGGAGCTGTTTTTT. The full variable domain, completed using reference TRBV30 and TRBJ2-2, is SQTIHQWPATLVQPVGSPLSLECTVEGTSNPNLYWYRQAAGRGLQLLFYSVGIGQISSEVPQNLSASRPQDRQFILSSKKLLLSDSGFYLCAWSYRPTGELFFGEGSRLTVL.

This CDR3 is CASSLAYSNRQGYEQYF. CDR3 nucleotides: TGTGCCAGCAGCTTAGCCTACTCAAATCGACAGGGCTACGAGCAGTACTTC. V and J are TRBV7-2 and TRBJ2-7; 7 nucleotides line up with TRBD1. The CDR3 runs to 17 residues. Trimming cost V 0 bases and J 3 bases; bases outside gene matches: 11. Germline V gives CDR1 SGHTA, CDR2 FQGNSA.

This chain links TRBV5-6 with TRBJ2-1, with D unclear. The germline V and J ends were trimmed by 4 bases and 2 bases, with 13 bases remaining between them. The CDR3 extends over 15 amino acids. CDR1 and CDR2 from the germline V gene are SGHDT and YYEEEE. The CDR3 DNA follows: TGTGCCAGCAGCCATCAACTTCCCCCCTACAATGAGCAGTTCTTC. It translates to CASSHQLPPYNEQFF.

At least ten counts were recorded for this clonotype. This rearrangement joins TRBV12-3 or TRBV12-4 to TRBJ2-5, with a weak D call TRBD2 (6 bases). V was cut by 2 bases and J by 5 bases, with 9 bases left in between. The CDR3 runs 13 residues. CDR3 amino acids: CASSLSGRETQYF. The CDR3 DNA follows: TGTGCCAGCAGTTTATCTGGGAGGGAGACCCAGTACTTC.

This clonotype has a handful of counts. The rearrangement links TRBV11-1 to TRBJ1-1; no firm D call. Germline CDR1 reads SGHAT; CDR2 reads FQDESV (reference sequence). The CDR3 has 14 residues. Trimming pared 3 bases from V and 4 bases from J, leaving 12 bases between. For the CDR3, the DNA is TGTGCCAGCAGCTTCGGGAGCGGGCCCACTGAAGCTTTCTTT. Protein sequence: CASSFGSGPTEAFF.

This clonotype has a count of ten or more. The J gene is TRBJ2-1, the V gene TRBV29-1; 10 bases fit TRBD2. The CDR3 runs 14 residues. The junction had 5 bases not matched to a gene; V was cut back by 2 bases and J by 7 bases. In germline, CDR1 is SQVTM, CDR2 ANQGSEA. The CDR3 here is CSVERLAGANEQFF. In DNA, the CDR3 is TGCAGCGTTGAAAGGCTAGCGGGAGCAAATGAGCAGTTCTTC.

This clonotype was picked up many times. The chain has TRBV5-1 and TRBJ2-3; D might be TRBD1 (5 bases). The V and J ends lost 0 bases and 3 bases respectively, with 11 bases between them. Looked up from germline, CDR1 is SGHRS and CDR2 is YFSETQ. This CDR3 has 15 residues. The CDR3 here is CASSLGQLNTDTQYF. For the CDR3, the DNA is TGCGCCAGCAGCTTGGGACAGTTGAATACAGATACGCAGTATTTT.

This clonotype was observed a few times. This rearrangement joins TRBV9 to TRBJ1-2, with TRBD1 matching 8 bases. Trimming at V came to 3 bases and at J to 4 bases, leaving 11 bases not matched to a gene. Germline CDR1 reads SGDLS; CDR2 reads YYNGEE. The CDR3 consists of 16 residues. CDR3 in amino acids: CASSGILRTGFYGYTF. In DNA, the CDR3 is TGTGCCAGCAGCGGAATTCTAAGGACAGGGTTCTATGGCTACACCTTC.

This chain uses TRBV29-1 with TRBJ2-5; the match to TRBD2 covers 12 bases. CDR1 is SQVTM, CDR2 ANQGSEA, per germline. The CDR3 runs 16 residues. Losses at the gene ends were 4 bases for V and 4 bases for J; bases not matched to a gene: 10. The CDR3 coding sequence is TGCAGCGTTGGGGCTAGCGGGAGGGCCGGGGGAGAGACCCAGTACTTC. Encoded protein: CSVGASGRAGGETQYF.

This clonotype turned up a few times. J is TRBJ2-4 and V is TRBV12-3 or TRBV12-4; 7 positions agree with TRBD1. The J segment lost 5 bases and the V segment lost 5 bases, leaving 15 bases of the junction unmatched. The CDR3 totals 17 residues. CDR3 nucleotides: TGTGCCAGCAGTGACAGACCCGGGACAGCGGCGCAAAACATTCAGTACTTC. It is translated as CASSDRPGTAAQNIQYF.

This clonotype showed up just a few times. This chain connects TRBV7-7 to TRBJ2-7; D call uncertain. The CDR3 spans 13 residues. Germline loops: CDR1 SSHAT, CDR2 FNYEAQ (reference sequence). Trimming pared 1 base from V and 6 bases from J, leaving 10 bases between. In DNA form, the CDR3 reads TGTGCCAGCAGCTTAGATGCCACCACCGAGCAGTACTTC. It encodes CASSLDATTEQYF. The full variable domain, rest sourced from reference TRBV7-7 and TRBJ2-7, is GAGVSQSPRYKVTKRGQDVTLRCDPISSHATLYWYQQALGQGPEFLTYFNYEAQPDKSGLPSDRFSAERPEGSISTLTIQRTEQRDSAMYRCASSLDATTEQYFGPGTRLTVT.

A note on this clonotype: Given a much more abundant clone one base away, this may be a read error. The genes are TRBV20-1 and TRBJ2-7, with 7 bases matching TRBD1. The CDR3 spans 14 residues. CDR1 DFQATT and CDR2 SNEGSKA come from the germline V gene (reference sequence). V trimming: 4 bases; J trimming: 3 bases; junction bases outside the gene matches: 9. The CDR3 here is CSANPVQGNYEQYF. The CDR3 DNA follows: TGCAGTGCTAACCCGGTACAGGGGAACTACGAGCAGTACTTC.